Here is one T cell receptor beta chain with its context. Its target is not known. The sample is drawn from a study of blood T cells in healthy people across ages. Broader study findings: The study found more naive CD4+ cells and higher diversity in long-lived than aged donors.

The use of a sample-barcoded 5' primer and a J-beta primer mix characterized a second PCR of about 7 to 12 cycles. A template-switch adaptor that had 12 random nucleotides put a tag on each cDNA molecule. TCRdb re-analysed the 5' RACE reads in MiXCR, keeping a single row per CDR3 protein. Among just over 800,000 distinct CDR3 sequences listed, 62% were seen once. Trimming pared 11 bases from V and 4 bases from J, leaving 17 bases between. CDR1 and CDR2 from the germline V gene are MDHEN and SYDVKM. This CDR3 region has 14 residues. Sequenced sample: blood. The TCR sequence derives from a young man in good health. The gene calls are TRBV28 and TRBJ1-4, with a weak D call TRBD1 (6 bases). CDR3 DNA sequence: TGTGCCTCAAAGGGGGGGCTGGTTAATGAAAAACTGTTTTTT. Its protein is CASKGGLVNEKLFF.